These 21 T cell receptor beta chains originate from one sample sequenced in a study of T-cell reconstitution after alpha-beta-depleted transplantation in children. As it was prepared, the TCRbeta library received unique molecular identifiers. Using its own MiXCR run on the PCR reads, TCRdb lists one record per CDR3 protein. The repertoire holds fewer than 500,000 distinct CDR3 sequences, with approximately 41% as singletons. The material was PBMCs, obtained before TCRalphabeta/CD19-depleted stem cell transplant. The source is a girl aged 2 to 9 with aplastic anemia, due to receive a stem cell transplant.

As DNA, the CDR3 is TGCAGTGCTAGCGACGGACTAGCGGGAGAGGACTACGAGCAGTACTTC. Its protein product is CSASDGLAGEDYEQYF. The chain couples TRBV20-1 to TRBJ2-7; TRBD2 matches 13 bases. V gave up 3 bases and J gave up 3 bases; unmatched junction bases: 8. This CDR3 is 16 amino acids long. Germline CDR1 reads DFQATT; CDR2 reads SNEGSKA (reference sequence).

The chain carries TRBV28 and TRBJ2-3, with 7 bases matching TRBD1. The CDR3 contains 16 residues. The germline V gene encodes CDR1 MDHEN and CDR2 SYDVKM. V lost 3 bases to trimming and J lost 2 bases; unmatched junction nucleotides: 8. Here the CDR3 reads CASSFSGRGHTDTQYF. As DNA, the CDR3 is TGTGCCAGCAGTTTCTCAGGAAGGGGGCACACAGATACGCAGTATTTT.

The rearrangement uses TRBV4-2 and TRBJ2-7, with TRBD1 identical over 10 bases. V trimming: 2 bases; J trimming: 6 bases; junction bases outside the gene matches: 7. This CDR3 contains 15 residues. Germline V gene sequence: CDR1 LGHNA, CDR2 YNFKEQ. The DNA for the CDR3 is TGTGCCAGCAGCCAACCGGGACAGGGGCCAGGCGAGCAGTACTTC. It encodes CASSQPGQGPGEQYF.

This rearrangement joins TRBV6-5 to TRBJ1-3; D may be TRBD1 (6 bases). The CDR3 sequence is 16 residues long. In germline, CDR1 is MNHEY, CDR2 SVGAGI. The V and J ends lost 2 bases and 4 bases respectively, with 15 bases between them. The CDR3 here is CASSYGPTGPGNTIYF. The CDR3 region has the DNA TGTGCCAGCAGTTACGGCCCTACAGGGCCCGGAAACACCATATATTTT.

This clonotype was observed a single time. This chain connects TRBV7-3 to TRBJ2-7, with a tentative D call TRBD1 (8 bases). The CDR3 has 15 residues. V was trimmed by 2 bases and J by 3 bases, leaving 14 bases between them. Per the germline V gene, CDR1 is SGHTA and CDR2 is FQGTGA. The CDR3 protein is CASSLGRGQDYEQYF. Here the CDR3 DNA reads TGTGCCAGCAGCTTAGGGAGGGGACAGGACTACGAGCAGTACTTC.

The chain employs TRBV20-1 and TRBJ2-1; 9 bases map to TRBD2. V lost 1 base and J lost 11; bases outside the gene matches: 9. The CDR3 consists of 14 residues. Germline V gives CDR1 DFQATT, CDR2 SNEGSKA (reference sequence). The CDR3: CSARGPSGGLKQFF. In DNA form, the CDR3 reads TGCAGTGCTAGAGGCCCGAGCGGGGGGTTAAAGCAGTTCTTC.

The rearrangement joins TRBV7-8 to TRBJ2-3; the match to TRBD1 covers 8 bases. The CDR3 is 16 residues long. Germline values: CDR1 SGHVS, CDR2 FQNEAQ. After removal of 5 bases from V and 4 bases from J, the junction contained 11 bases not matched to a gene. The CDR3 sequence: CASSPRTGKGSDTQYF. As DNA, the CDR3 is TGTGCCAGCAGCCCCCGGACAGGGAAGGGCTCAGATACGCAGTATTTT.

The V call is TRBV20-1, the J call TRBJ2-5; weak D call: TRBD2 (5 bases). CDR1 DFQATT and CDR2 SNEGSKA come from the germline V gene (reference sequence). This CDR3 comprises 13 residues. As DNA, the CDR3 is TGCAGCCGGTCCGTGGAGGACCAAGAGACCCAGTACTTC. Translated, it gives CSRSVEDQETQYF.

The rearrangement links TRBV7-2 to TRBJ2-5, with 8 nucleotides matching TRBD1. V was clipped by 5 bases and J by 2 bases; unmatched bases: 10. This CDR3 spans 16 amino acids. CDR1 and CDR2 from the germline V gene are SGHTA and FQGNSA. This CDR3 reads CASSPLPRGHQETQYF. The DNA for the CDR3 is TGTGCCAGCAGCCCACTTCCCAGGGGGCATCAAGAGACCCAGTACTTC.

This clonotype was detected ten times or more. The V gene is TRBV10-3, the J gene TRBJ2-3, with D hard to call. The ends were cut back, 6 bases at V and 2 bases at J, with 3 bases in the middle. The length of the CDR3 is 11 residues. CDR1 and CDR2 (germline): ENHRY, SYGVKD. Here the CDR3 DNA reads TGTGCCATCAGCCACACAGATACGCAGTATTTT. Translating it yields CAISHTDTQYF.

This rearrangement joins TRBV14 to TRBJ2-5, with TRBD2 as a possible D gene (6 bases). V shed 1 base and J shed 1 base, with 19 bases lying between them. The germline CDR1 and CDR2 sequences are SGHDN and FVKESK. The CDR3 has 18 amino acids. The CDR3 bases are TGTGCCAGCAGCCAAGGTTCTCGGAGCGGGCCGGTCCAAGAGACCCAGTACTTC. Translating it yields CASSQGSRSGPVQETQYF.

In DNA, the CDR3 is TGCGCCAGCATCCTCAGGGGGGGCTCTAGTAATTCACCCCTCCACTTT. It translates to CASILRGGSSNSPLHF. The chain joins TRBV5-1 to TRBJ1-6, with 7 nucleotides matching TRBD1. The CDR3 loop spans 16 amino acids. V lost 6 bases, J lost 6 bases, and 12 bases stayed unmatched. CDR1 and CDR2 (germline): SGHRS, YFSETQ.

The chain is built from TRBV3-1 and TRBJ2-5; D is ambiguous. The CDR3 loop spans 15 amino acids. Trimming left V 1 base short and J 1 base short, with 10 bases between. Germline V gene lookup returns CDR1 LGHDT and CDR2 YNNKEL (reference sequence). CDR3 bases: TGTGCCAGCAGCCAAGTCTGGCGGCCCCAAGAGACCCAGTACTTC. Amino acid sequence: CASSQVWRPQETQYF.

The genes are TRBV12-3 or TRBV12-4 and TRBJ2-5, with D perhaps TRBD2 (6 bases). V was shortened by 1 base and J by 5 bases, with 17 bases between the two germline ends. The CDR3 consists of 16 residues. In DNA form, the CDR3 reads TGTGCCAGCAGTTTAGGAGACAGCGGGTGGACTGAGACCCAGTACTTC. Its translation: CASSLGDSGWTETQYF.

This clonotype was seen only a few times. This chain connects TRBV20-1 to TRBJ2-3, with a tentative D call TRBD2 (5 bases). V was trimmed by 2 bases and J by 3 bases, leaving 9 bases between them. The CDR3 is made up of 13 amino acids. Per germline, CDR1 DFQATT and CDR2 SNEGSKA (reference sequence). CDR3 bases: TGCAGTGCTAGAATCGGCGGGACAGATACGCAGTATTTT. It yields the protein CSARIGGTDTQYF.

V usage is TRBV5-4 and J usage is TRBJ1-1; D perhaps matches TRBD1 (5 bases). Trimming removed 5 bases from V and 5 bases from J, with 10 bases in between. This CDR3 has 12 residues. Germline lookup yields CDR1 SGHNT and CDR2 YYREEE (reference sequence). The CDR3 DNA reads TGTGCCAGCAGTCGTCGGACAACTGAAGCTTTCTTT. It specifies CASSRRTTEAFF.

This clonotype appeared once. The chain uses TRBV20-1 and TRBJ2-3, with 9 positions matching TRBD2. This CDR3 comprises 17 residues. The junction had 10 bases not matched to a gene; V was cut back by 3 bases and J by 0 bases. The germline V gene encodes CDR1 DFQATT and CDR2 SNEGSKA (reference sequence). CDR3 nucleotides: TGCAGTGCTAGGCGGCTTAGCGGGAGAGCTAGCACAGATACGCAGTATTTT. Its translation: CSARRLSGRASTDTQYF.

This clonotype has just a few counts. The chain uses TRBV5-1 and TRBJ1-5, with D possibly being TRBD1 (6 bases). The V gene lost 4 bases and the J gene lost 3 bases, with 17 bases spanning the gap. CDR3 length: 16 amino acids. Germline CDR1 SGHRS, CDR2 YFSETQ. In DNA, the CDR3 is TGCGCCAGCAGCCTGATGCCCGGGACAATCAATCAGCCCCAGCATTTT. It specifies CASSLMPGTINQPQHF.

The chain combines TRBV20-1 with TRBJ2-7; 12 bases match TRBD2. CDR3 size: 16 residues. Germline V gene data show CDR1 as DFQATT and CDR2 as SNEGSKA (reference sequence). V shed 3 bases, J shed 2 bases, and the junction held 8 bases outside the gene matches. CDR3 sequence reads: CSARILAGGPTYEQYF. For the CDR3, the DNA is TGCAGTGCTAGGATACTAGCGGGAGGCCCCACCTACGAGCAGTACTTC.

This clonotype was observed a handful of times. V and J are TRBV7-9 and TRBJ2-5, with D perhaps matching TRBD1 (6 bases). CDR1 and CDR2 (germline): SEHNR, FQNEAQ (reference sequence). V lost 4 bases, J lost 5 bases, and 17 bases lay in between. The CDR3 is 15 amino acids. CDR3 region: CASSSPGTTEETQYF. The CDR3 DNA reads as TGTGCCAGCAGCTCTCCCGGGACAACGGAGGAGACCCAGTACTTC.

V usage is TRBV7-9 and J usage is TRBJ2-7; no reliable D call. The germline V and J ends were trimmed by 6 bases and 5 bases, with 11 bases remaining between them. CDR3 length: 12 amino acids. Germline assignment: CDR1 SEHNR and CDR2 FQNEAQ (reference sequence). CDR3 sequence reads: CASREGGHEQYF. The CDR3 nucleotides are TGTGCCAGCAGAGAAGGTGGACACGAGCAGTACTTC.